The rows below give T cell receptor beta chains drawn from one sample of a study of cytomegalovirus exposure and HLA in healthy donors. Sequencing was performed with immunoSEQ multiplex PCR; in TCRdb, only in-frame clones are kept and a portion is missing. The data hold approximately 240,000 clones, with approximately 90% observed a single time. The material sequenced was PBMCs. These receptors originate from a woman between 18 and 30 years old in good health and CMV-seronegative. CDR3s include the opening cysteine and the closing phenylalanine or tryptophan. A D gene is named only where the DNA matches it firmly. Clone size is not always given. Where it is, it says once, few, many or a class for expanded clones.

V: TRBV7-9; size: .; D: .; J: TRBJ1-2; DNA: TGTGCCAGCAGCTTAGTGCAGAGGGAGGGATATGGCTACACCTTC; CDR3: CASSLVQREGYGYTF
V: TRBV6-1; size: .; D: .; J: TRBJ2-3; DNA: TGTGCCAGCAGTGAAGCGCGGGGAATCAGCACAGATACGCAGTATTTT; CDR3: CASSEARGISTDTQYF
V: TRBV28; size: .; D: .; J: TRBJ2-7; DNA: TGTGCCGCAAGACACCCCCCCTACGAGCAGTACTTC; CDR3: CAARHPPYEQYF
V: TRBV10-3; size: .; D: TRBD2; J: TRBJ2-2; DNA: TGTGCCATCAGTGAGTCGATTAGCGGGAGGGCCGACACCGGGGAGCTGTTTTTT; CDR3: CAISESISGRADTGELFF
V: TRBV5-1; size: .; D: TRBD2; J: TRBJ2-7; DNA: TGCGCCAGCAGCTTTAGTCTGGCGGGAGTCAACGAGCAGTACTTC; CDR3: CASSFSLAGVNEQYF
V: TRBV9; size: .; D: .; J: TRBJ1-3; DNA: TGTGCCAGCAGCACAGGACGGTCCGGAAACACCATATATTTT; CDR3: CASSTGRSGNTIYF
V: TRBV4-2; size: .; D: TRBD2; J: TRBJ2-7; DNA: TGTGCCAGCAGCCTCGAGGGGGGTAGCGGGAGGGCCCTCTACGAGCAGTACTTC; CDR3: CASSLEGGSGRALYEQYF
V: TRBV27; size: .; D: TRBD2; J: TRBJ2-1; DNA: TGTGCCAGCAGCTTGTATATTAGCGGGAGGTACAATGAGCAGTTCTTC; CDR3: CASSLYISGRYNEQFF
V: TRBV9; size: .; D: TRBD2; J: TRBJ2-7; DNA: TGTGCCAGCAGAGGAAGGACAGGGGGGACTAGCGGGATTACCTACGAGCAGTACTTC; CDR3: CASRGRTGGTSGITYEQYF
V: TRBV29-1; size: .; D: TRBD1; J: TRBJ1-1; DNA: TGCAGCGTGAGGACAGGGAGCGAGGTAGGTCGGAACACTGAAGCTTTCTTT; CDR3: CSVRTGSEVGRNTEAFF
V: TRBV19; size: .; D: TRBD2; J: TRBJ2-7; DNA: TGTGCCAGTAGTTACTTTAGCGGGCCCGGAAGCTCCTACGAGCAGTACTTC; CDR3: CASSYFSGPGSSYEQYF
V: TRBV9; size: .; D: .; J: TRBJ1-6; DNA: TGTGCCAGCGGAAGGGGGTTTCCTAATTCACCCCTCCACTTT; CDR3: CASGRGFPNSPLHF
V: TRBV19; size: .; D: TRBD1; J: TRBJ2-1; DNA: TGTGCCAGTAGTACGACAGGGGTTCTCAATGAGCAGTTCTTC; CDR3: CASSTTGVLNEQFF
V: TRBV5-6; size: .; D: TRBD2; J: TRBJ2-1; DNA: TGTGCCAGCAGCTTGGGGGACTACCACTCCTACAATGAGCAGTTCTTC; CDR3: CASSLGDYHSYNEQFF
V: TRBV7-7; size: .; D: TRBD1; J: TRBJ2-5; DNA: TGTGCCAGCAGCTTATCAGACAGGGCGGAGACCCAGTACTTC; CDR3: CASSLSDRAETQYF
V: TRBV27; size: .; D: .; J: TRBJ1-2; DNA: TGTGCCAGCAGTGAGACGGGGAGCTATGGCTACACCTTC; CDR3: CASSETGSYGYTF
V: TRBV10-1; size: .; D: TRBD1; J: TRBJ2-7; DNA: TGCGCCAGCACCCGAGGACAGGGGCACGAGCAGTACTTC; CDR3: CASTRGQGHEQYF
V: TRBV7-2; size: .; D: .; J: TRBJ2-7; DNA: TGTGCCAGCAGCTTAGTCTTCGGGATTTCCGGGTACGAGCAGTACTTC; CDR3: CASSLVFGISGYEQYF
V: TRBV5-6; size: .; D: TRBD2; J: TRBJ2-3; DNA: TGTGCCAGCAGCTTACTGGGCGGGAGGGCCGTAATTAAAGATACGCAGTATTTT; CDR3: CASSLLGGRAVIKDTQYF
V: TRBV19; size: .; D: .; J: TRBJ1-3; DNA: TGTGCCAGTAGTGCAACAGGCCTCTCTGGAAACACCATATATTTT; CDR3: CASSATGLSGNTIYF
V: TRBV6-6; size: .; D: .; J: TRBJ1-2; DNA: TGTGCCAGCAGACCAGACAGTAACTATGGCTACACCTTC; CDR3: CASRPDSNYGYTF
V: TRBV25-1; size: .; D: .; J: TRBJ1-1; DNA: TGTGCCAGCAGCACAACAGGGAGAACTGAAGCTTTCTTT; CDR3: CASSTTGRTEAFF
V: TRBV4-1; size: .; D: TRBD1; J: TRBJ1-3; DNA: TGCGCCAGCAGCCAAGATCCGGCCGGGGGCTACAGGGGAGGAAACACCATATATTTT; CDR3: CASSQDPAGGYRGGNTIYF
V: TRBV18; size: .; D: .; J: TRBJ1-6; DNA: TGTGCCAGCTCACCCGGACTCAATTCACCCCTCCACTTT; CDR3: CASSPGLNSPLHF
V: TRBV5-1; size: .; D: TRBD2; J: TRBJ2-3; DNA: TGCGCCAGCCGGACTAGCGCTATCACAGATACGCAGTATTTT; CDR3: CASRTSAITDTQYF
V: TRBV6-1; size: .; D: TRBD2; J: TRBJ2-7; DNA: TGTGCCAGCAGTCTTAGCGGGAGGGTTCACGAGCAGTACTTC; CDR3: CASSLSGRVHEQYF
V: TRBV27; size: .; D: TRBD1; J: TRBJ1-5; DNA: TGTGCCAGCAGTTCGACAGGGTTAAATCAGCCCCAGCATTTT; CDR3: CASSSTGLNQPQHF
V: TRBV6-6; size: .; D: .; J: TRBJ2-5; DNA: TGTGCCAGCAGGAAACAGGGAGAGACCCAGTACTTC; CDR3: CASRKQGETQYF
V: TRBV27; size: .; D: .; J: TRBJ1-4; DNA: TGTGCCAGCAGACGTCAGGGGTTAGCTAATGAAAAACTGTTTTTT; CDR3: CASRRQGLANEKLFF
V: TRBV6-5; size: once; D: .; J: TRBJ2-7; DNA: TGTGCCAGCAGGCACGGGGGTCCCGTTGGTTACGAGCAGTACTTC; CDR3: CASRHGGPVGYEQYF
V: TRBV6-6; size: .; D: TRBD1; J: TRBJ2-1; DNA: TGTGCCAGCAGTTTCGCCGGGACAGGGGAGAATGAGCAGTTCTTC; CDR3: CASSFAGTGENEQFF
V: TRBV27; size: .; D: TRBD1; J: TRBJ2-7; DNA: TGTGCCAGCAGTTGGACAGGGGGACCAGTCGAGCAGTACTTC; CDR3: CASSWTGGPVEQYF
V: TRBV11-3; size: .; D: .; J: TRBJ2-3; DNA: TGTGCCAGCTCCCGGGGGGCAGGGGGCATAGCAGATACGCAGTATTTT; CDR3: CASSRGAGGIADTQYF
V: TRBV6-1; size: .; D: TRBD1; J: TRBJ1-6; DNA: TGTGCCAGCAGGGGGACAGTGATAAATTCACCCCTCCACTTT; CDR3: CASRGTVINSPLHF
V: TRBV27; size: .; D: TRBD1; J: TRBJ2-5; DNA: TGTGCCAGCAGTTTGGGGACAGGGGGGTTGGTGGAGACCCAGTACTTC; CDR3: CASSLGTGGLVETQYF
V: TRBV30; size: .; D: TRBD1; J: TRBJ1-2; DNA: TGTGCCTGGAGTGTCGGGGTAACAGGGGGGAGCTATGGCTACACCTTC; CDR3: CAWSVGVTGGSYGYTF
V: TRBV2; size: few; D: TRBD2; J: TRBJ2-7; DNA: TGTGCCAGCAAAGCGGGAGATAACTACGAGCAGTACTTC; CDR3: CASKAGDNYEQYF
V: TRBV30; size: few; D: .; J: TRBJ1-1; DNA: TGTGCCTGGAGGATGACAGAGAACACTGAAGCTTTCTTT; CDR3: CAWRMTENTEAFF
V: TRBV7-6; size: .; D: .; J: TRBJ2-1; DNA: TGTGCCAGCAGCTTAGGGAGAGAGTACAATGAGCAGTTCTTC; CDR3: CASSLGREYNEQFF
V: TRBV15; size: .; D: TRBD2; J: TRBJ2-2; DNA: TGTGCCACGCTCTCTAGCGGGAGGGGGACCTACACCGGGGAGCTGTTTTTT; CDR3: CATLSSGRGTYTGELFF
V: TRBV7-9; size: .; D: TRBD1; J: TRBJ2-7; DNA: TGTGCCAGCACCCGACAGGGCCTAGAAGAGCAGTACTTC; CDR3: CASTRQGLEEQYF
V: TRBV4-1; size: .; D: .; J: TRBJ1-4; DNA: TGCGCCAGCAGCCGAGACAGGCCGAGCGAAAAACTGTTTTTT; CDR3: CASSRDRPSEKLFF
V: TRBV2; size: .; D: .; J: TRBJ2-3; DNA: TGTGCCAGCAGGACAGACAGCACAGATACGCAGTATTTT; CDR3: CASRTDSTDTQYF